This TCR beta chain was captured by sequencing in a study of blood T cell repertoires in COVID-19. The overall study: Specimens from acute and convalescent COVID-19 originated in the United States, Italy and Spain. PBMCs, B-cell-depleted T cells, or T cells provided the cDNA or gDNA that made up the material.

CDR3 length: 16 amino acids. The V gene's germline CDR1 is LNHNV and CDR2 YYDKDF (reference sequence). The V segment lost 4 bases and the J segment 7 bases; nucleotides outside the gene matches: 15. This clone was observed a few times. Methods used by the authors: Scientists estimated how many nucleated cells there were by amplifying reference gene primers. Clones were read by immunoSEQ multiplex PCR, and TCRdb kept only the in-frame ones, dropping some. V and J calls and clone size follow that table, whereas D and trimming were derived from the DNA. The table lists 70,000 to 85,000 clones, almost 85% of them singletons.

The sequenced material came from peripheral blood. This sequence joins TRBV15 and TRBJ1-1; TRBD1 aligns across 7 bases. This TCR derives from a human donor in a cohort sampled during active COVID-19. CDR3 in DNA: TGTGCCACCAGCACCCTATCGGCGCAGGGGGTTGGTGAAGCTTTCTTT. It is translated as CATSTLSAQGVGEAFF.